This T cell receptor beta chain is from a study of somatic mutations in cytotoxic T cells in rheumatoid arthritis. The overall study: Right after diagnosis, and before any treatment had started, patient peripheral blood (about 33 ml EDTA) was drawn.

This CDR3 contains 16 residues. Trimming removed 5 bases from V and 4 bases from J, with 17 bases in between. Germline values: CDR1 SEHNR, CDR2 FQNEAQ (reference sequence). Positive magnetic bead selection was used to isolate CD4+ and CD8+ cells; purity was checked by flow cytometry. With regard to this clone: Its antigen is not known.

Findings of the study overall: The study found CD8+ clonality increased with age in rheumatoid arthritis patients, not healthy controls. For about an eighth of the 65 patients, a single CD8+ clone accounted for more than 20% of CD8+ cells.

Assay: immunoSEQ multiplex PCR; the TCRdb copy retains only in-frame clones and omits some. The table records some 15,000 clones, approximately 77% of them present only once. Sequenced sample: CD8+ T cells sorted from blood. This receptor was taken from an adult with rheumatoid arthritis. The chain carries TRBV7-9 and TRBJ2-2; D might be TRBD1 or TRBD2, each matching 5 bases. In DNA, the CDR3 is TGTGCCAGCAGCGATCCTCTGGGGGTTGGCACCGGGGAGCTGTTTTTT. Its translation is CASSDPLGVGTGELFF.